These 10 T cell receptor beta chains share one sample of origin, sequenced in a study of shared clonotypes between healthy human individuals. Profiled with immunoSEQ multiplex PCR; TCRdb holds only in-frame clones, not every one. The sample gives about 1 million clones, roughly 75% of which show up once; over 1.3% is in the top ten. Source material: memory CD4+ T cells sorted from blood. Subset denoted: CD45RA-negative fraction. These receptors were collected from a man younger than 35 in good health.

The gene calls are TRBV11-2 and TRBJ2-7; 10 bases are a match to TRBD2. Germline CDR1 SGHAT, CDR2 FQNNGV. This CDR3 contains 17 residues. V lost 3 bases, J lost 0 bases, and 8 bases stayed unmatched. This chain's CDR3 is CASSLRTSGVFSYEQYF. As DNA, the CDR3 is TGTGCCAGCAGCTTGCGCACTAGCGGGGTTTTCTCCTACGAGCAGTACTTC.

This chain connects TRBV5-6 to TRBJ2-5; D not certain. V was cut by 5 bases and J by 1 base, with 18 bases left in between. This CDR3 spans 16 amino acids. The V gene's germline CDR1 is SGHDT and CDR2 YYEEEE. In nucleotides, the CDR3 is TGTGCCAGCAGTTCCACCTCCAGGAGAGTCCAAGAGACCCAGTACTTC. It specifies CASSSTSRRVQETQYF. Drawing the rest from reference TRBV5-6 and TRBJ2-5, the complete variable domain is DAGVTQSPTHLIKTRGQQVTLRCSPKSGHDTVSWYQQALGQGPQFIFQYYEEEERQRGNFPDRFSGHQFPNYSSELNVNALLLGDSALYLCASSSTSRRVQETQYFGPGTRLLVL.

This sequence joins TRBV11-3 and TRBJ2-3; 10 positions agree with TRBD2. This CDR3 has 16 residues. Looked up from germline, CDR1 is SGHNT and CDR2 is YENEEA. Trimming took 0 bases from V and 11 from J; bases not matched to a gene: 11. CDR3 DNA sequence: TGTGCCAGCAGCTTAGAGAGCGGGGGGGCGGCAAGTAAGCAGTATTTT. Protein sequence: CASSLESGGAASKQYF.

This clone was picked up a small number of times. Other DNA sequences in the sample encode the same CDR3. DNA for the CDR3: TGCGCCAGCAGCCGGGGACAGGGAGACTATGGCTACACCTTC. It is translated as CASSRGQGDYGYTF. The chain is built from TRBV4-1 and TRBJ1-2; the match to TRBD1 covers 9 bases. CDR1 and CDR2 (germline): MGHRA, YSYEKL. The CDR3 covers 14 residues. The ends lost 4 bases at V and 3 bases at J; junction bases unmatched: 3.

CDR3 sequence: CASSLGTGSTPDTQYF. DNA of the CDR3: TGTGCCAGCAGCCTGGGGACTGGATCCACCCCGGATACGCAGTATTTT. The chain couples TRBV11-2 to TRBJ2-3; D possibly corresponds to TRBD2 (6 bases). Deletions cut 5 bases from V and 6 bases from J, with 21 bases between. CDR3 length: 16 residues. In germline, CDR1 is SGHAT, CDR2 FQNNGV.

The rearrangement uses TRBV5-4 and TRBJ1-2, with D unclear. V was shortened by 1 base and J by 8 bases, with 12 bases between the two germline ends. The CDR3 has 13 amino acids. Germline loops: CDR1 SGHNT, CDR2 YYREEE (reference sequence). CDR3 sequence: CASSLRSKDGYTF. CDR3 bases: TGTGCCAGCAGCTTGAGATCTAAGGACGGCTACACCTTC.

This clone has just one count. The chain uses TRBV5-4 and TRBJ2-7, with 8 positions matching TRBD2. This CDR3 is 13 amino acids long. The V segment lost 9 bases and the J segment 5 bases; nucleotides outside the gene matches: 10. CDR1 and CDR2 from the germline V gene are SGHNT and YYREEE (reference sequence). CDR3 sequence (DNA): TGTGCCACCCGTAGAGGGCGGGAGGACGAGCAGTACTTC. Translating gives CATRRGREDEQYF.

This clone was recorded a few times. V and J are TRBV6-1 and TRBJ1-1; 9 bases line up with TRBD1. The V and J ends lost 6 bases and 0 bases, in that order; junction bases with no gene match: 5. This CDR3 is 15 amino acids long. The germline V gene encodes CDR1 MNHNS and CDR2 SASEGT. The CDR3 region has the DNA TGTGCCAGCAGACCTGGACAGGGGATGAACACTGAAGCTTTCTTT. This sequence encodes CASRPGQGMNTEAFF.

About this clone: Other DNA sequences of this sample code for an identical CDR3. The rearrangement uses TRBV7-9 and TRBJ1-5; D unresolved. CDR1 is SEHNR and CDR2 is FQNEAQ in the germline V gene (reference sequence). The V end was cut by 2 bases, the J end by 1 base, with 3 bases between. This CDR3 has 13 residues. CDR3 loop: CASSLTSNQPQHF. The CDR3 nucleotides read TGTGCCAGCAGCTTAACGAGCAATCAGCCCCAGCATTTT.

This rearrangement joins TRBV27 to TRBJ1-4; D perhaps matches TRBD1 (5 bases). Trimming stripped 3 bases from V and 3 bases from J, with 11 bases between. The CDR3 extends over 15 amino acids. Germline V gives CDR1 MNHEY, CDR2 SMNVEV (reference sequence). The CDR3 sequence is CASSFEPGPNEKLFF. In DNA form, the CDR3 reads TGTGCCAGCAGTTTCGAACCGGGACCTAATGAAAAACTGTTTTTT.